The present entry profiles one T cell receptor beta chain with its context. Its matching antigen is unknown. CD45RO-negative CD8 cells positively selected for CCR7 made up the naive population, which excluded terminally differentiated effector memory CD45RA+ cells. V dropped 1 base and J dropped 12 bases, with 13 bases sitting between them. The CDR3 runs 12 residues. Germline assignment: CDR1 SQVTM and CDR2 ANQGSEA. These data are taken from a study of shared clonotypes between healthy human individuals. Background on the study: The study drew on two women and a few men aged 18 to 49 as donors.

Study-wide points: For sorted subsets, rarefaction showed incomplete sequencing despite large depth.

Replicate PCRs for sorted subsets used approximately 220 ng DNA; this equaled 30,000 to 35,000 T cell genomes. TCRdb's copy holds only in-frame clones and misses some; the assay was immunoSEQ multiplex PCR. The table records about 800,000 clones, about 96% of them present only once. The chain employs TRBV29-1 and TRBJ2-1; D gene uncertain. This TCR derives from a man aged 25-40 years in good health. Specimen: naive CD8+ T cells sorted from blood. CDR3 residues: CSVEVLVGLQFF. CDR3 sequence (DNA): TGCAGCGTTGAAGTATTAGTAGGGCTGCAGTTCTTC.